The clone carrying this T cell receptor (beta chain) was observed once. The sample comes from a study of blood T cell repertoires in COVID-19. Overall study: In each case, the material was cDNA or gDNA derived from T cells, B-cell-depleted T cells, or PBMCs.

Authors' data handling: Estimates of nucleated cell counts were drawn from the amplification of reference gene primers. Some clones are missing from TCRdb's copy, which holds only in-frame ones; the method was immunoSEQ multiplex PCR. V and J calls and clone size come straight from that table; D and trimming were deduced from the DNA. The table has 170,000 or so clones, 89% seen once. CDR1 LNHDA and CDR2 SQIVND come from the germline V gene (reference sequence). This CDR3 contains 15 residues. Unmatched junction bases numbered 8, after V lost 4 bases and J lost 4 bases. The sequence derives from a man in his late teens or twenties who had recovered from COVID-19. Sequencing was done on a sample of peripheral blood. The chain is built from TRBV19 and TRBJ1-2; TRBD1 aligns across 8 bases. CDR3: CASSKDRDAGYGYTF. In nucleotides, the CDR3 is TGTGCCAGTAGTAAGGACAGGGATGCCGGCTATGGCTACACCTTC.